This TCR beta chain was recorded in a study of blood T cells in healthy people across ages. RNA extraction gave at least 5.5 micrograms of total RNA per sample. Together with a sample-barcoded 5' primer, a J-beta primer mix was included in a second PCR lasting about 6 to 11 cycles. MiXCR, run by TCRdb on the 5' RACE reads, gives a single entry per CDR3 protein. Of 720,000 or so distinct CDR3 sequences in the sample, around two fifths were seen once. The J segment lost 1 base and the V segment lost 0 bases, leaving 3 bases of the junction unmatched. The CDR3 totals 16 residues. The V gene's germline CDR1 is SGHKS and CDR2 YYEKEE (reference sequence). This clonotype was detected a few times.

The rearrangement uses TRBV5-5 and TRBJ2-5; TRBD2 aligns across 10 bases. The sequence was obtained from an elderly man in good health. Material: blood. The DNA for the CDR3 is TGTGCCAGCAGCTTGGCTAGCGGGAGTTCCCAAGAGACCCAGTACTTC. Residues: CASSLASGSSQETQYF. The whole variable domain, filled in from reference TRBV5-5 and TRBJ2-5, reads DAGVTQSPTHLIKTRGQQVTLRCSPISGHKSVSWYQQVLGQGPQFIFQYYEKEERGRGNFPDRFSARQFPNYSSELNVNALLLGDSALYLCASSLASGSSQETQYFGPGTRLLVL.